This T cell receptor (beta chain) was observed in a study of technical replicates of blood from several donors. There are 13 residues in the CDR3. Germline CDR1 reads SQVTM; CDR2 reads ANQGSEA. Trimming cost V 4 bases and J 0 bases, with 7 bases left between them. Only in-frame clones appear in the TCRdb table, and some are missing; sequencing was by immunoSEQ multiplex PCR. The sample shows about 76,000 clones, 90% to 95% of them seen only once. The chain is built from TRBV29-1 and TRBJ1-3; no clear D. Sequenced sample: T cells isolated from PBMCs. The receptor's source is a human donor in good health. The CDR3 region has the DNA TGCAGCGTTGGTCTAATCTCTGGAAACACCATATATTTT. This encodes CSVGLISGNTIYF.